This T cell receptor (beta chain) was sequenced in a study of T cells in Graves' hyperthyroidism and ophthalmopathy (dated by TCRdb to the late 2010s). Turning to the overall study: To identify distinguishing TCR V-J signatures, a discovery cohort of about 100 patients was used, comprising some 45 with Graves' ophthalmopathy and roughly 60 with stable Graves' hyperthyroidism. TCR Vbeta CDR3 sequencing of 120 to 150 peripheral blood samples (over 40 ophthalmopathy, under 80 hyperthyroidism and some 17 progressor patients) is reported in the paper. The 100 discovery patients were divided at random into training and test sets in a 7:3 ratio. After blood sampling, hyperthyroidism patients were treated with methimazole at a starting dose of 30 mg daily, and ophthalmopathy patients were treated with high-dose intravenous methylprednisolone. In more than five Graves' hyperthyroidism patients, the study also compared T-cell repertoires from thyroid tissue with T-cell repertoires from blood. An independent validation cohort of 18 to 20 hyperthyroidism patients and approximately 15 patients who later progressed to ophthalmopathy tested prospective prediction of ophthalmopathy.

Its CDR3 holds 15 amino acids, cysteine through phenylalanine. The only DNA kept is the CDR3, 45 bases in frame from the first base. V is pruned by 4 bases and J by 0 bases, leaving 5 bases of the junction without a gene match. From the germline V gene (reference sequence), CDR1 is SEHNR and CDR2 is FQNEAQ. A patient counted as having stable Graves' hyperthyroidism if no progression to ophthalmopathy occurred over 18 months of follow-up. Hyperthyroidism patients were newly diagnosed, with disease duration under 2 months, and aged 18 to 65 years. Exclusion was applied to patients with uncontrolled infections, other autoimmune diseases, pregnancy or lactation. Clinical symptoms, serum thyroxine and TRAb, thyroid ultrasound, and orbital computed tomography formed the basis for the diagnoses. Trizol reagent was used to extract total RNA, and RNA quality was then checked on an Agilent 2100 Bioanalyzer.

General conclusions and limits of the study: Sample size was not statistically predetermined, and blinding of investigators to group allocation was not performed. A 13 V-J signature model separated ophthalmopathy from stable hyperthyroidism, with 87.88% sensitivity and 81.08% specificity in cross-validation and 80%/75% in testing. Blood samples also contained most of the expanded thyroid clonotypes (frequency above 0.001), which suggests that blood repertoires may reflect thyroid immune responses. During validation, the model predicted progression to ophthalmopathy a median of approximately 7 months ahead of onset, with around 71% sensitivity and 72% to 80% specificity.

This clonotype was seen at least ten times. Its antigen remains unidentified. Base qualities were left out, and no much larger clone turns up one base away. TCR beta CDR3 regions were amplified from RNA transcripts. A first-round RT-PCR of the TCR CDR3 used the HTBI primer set with the Qiagen OneStep RT-PCR kit. Libraries were constructed in a second round of multiplex PCR, after which size selection and purification were performed. Libraries were sequenced paired-end with 100 bp reads on an Illumina HiSeq2000. In the authors' own workflow: Raw data were processed with SOAPnuke, discarding reads with adapters, uncalled bases, mean Phred below 15, or no exact constant-primer or identifier match. COPE v1.2.5 was used to merge high-quality paired reads, and clonotypes were defined as unique nucleotide sequences. Clonotypes were aligned to IMGT TRBV, TRBD and TRBJ reference segments using MiTCR v1.1. Only V-J combinations with frequency above 0.0001, covering 99.2% of repertoires, were analysed. A TCS score was defined as the ratio of F50 (clonal expansion) to E x V (chaos), with BLOSUM62-based TCRdist applied between CDR3 peptides within each V-J. Welch's t-statistics and random forest reduced several hundred V-J features to 13, which were used in a naive Bayes classifier (R e1071). Using fastp at Q25 and MiXCR, TCRdb reprocessed the public reads and kept productive beta chains. Rows matching on CDR3 protein sequence are summarized as one entry with the most common DNA and genes. These V and J calls derive from TCRdb rather than the authors' analysis. Within this sample are approximately 590,000 distinct CDR3 sequences, with roughly 46% of them counted one time only. Approximately 8.2% of the sample is held by the ten biggest clonotypes.

Sample: peripheral blood or thyroid tissue (not recorded which). Rearrangement joined TRBV7-9 to TRBJ1-1; 7 central bases correspond to TRBD1. The origin of this receptor is a woman younger than 35 with Graves' hyperthyroidism. Donor details come from another sample of the same person, matched by shared clones. The CDR3 is CASSYSGTVNTEAFF. Read as DNA, the sequence is TGTGCCAGCAGCTACTCCGGGACAGTGAACACTGAAGCTTTCTTT.